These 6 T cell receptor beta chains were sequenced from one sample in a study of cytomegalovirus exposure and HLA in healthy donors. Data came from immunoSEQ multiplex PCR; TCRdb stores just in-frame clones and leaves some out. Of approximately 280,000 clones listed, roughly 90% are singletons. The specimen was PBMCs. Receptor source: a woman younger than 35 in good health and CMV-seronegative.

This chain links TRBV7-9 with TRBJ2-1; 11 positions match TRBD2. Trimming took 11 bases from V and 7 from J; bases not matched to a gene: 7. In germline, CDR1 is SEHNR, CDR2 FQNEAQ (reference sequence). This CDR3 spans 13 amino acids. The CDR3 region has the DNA TGTGCCTTGGGGACTAGCGGATCTAATGAGCAGTTCTTC. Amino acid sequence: CALGTSGSNEQFF.

This chain's CDR3 is CASSLVAGVQETQYF. The CDR3 nucleotides are TGCGCCAGCAGCTTGGTCGCGGGAGTACAAGAGACCCAGTACTTC. The V gene is TRBV5-1, the J gene TRBJ2-5, with 7 bases identical to TRBD2. The germline V gene has CDR1 SGHRS and CDR2 YFSETQ. This CDR3 has 15 amino acids. Trimming cost V 0 bases and J 2 bases; bases outside gene matches: 4.

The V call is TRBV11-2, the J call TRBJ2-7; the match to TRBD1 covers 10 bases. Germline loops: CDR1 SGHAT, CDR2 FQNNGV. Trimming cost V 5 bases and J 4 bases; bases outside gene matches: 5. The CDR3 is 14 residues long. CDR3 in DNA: TGTGCCAGCAGCCTGGACAGGGGGTTGTACGAGCAGTACTTC. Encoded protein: CASSLDRGLYEQYF.

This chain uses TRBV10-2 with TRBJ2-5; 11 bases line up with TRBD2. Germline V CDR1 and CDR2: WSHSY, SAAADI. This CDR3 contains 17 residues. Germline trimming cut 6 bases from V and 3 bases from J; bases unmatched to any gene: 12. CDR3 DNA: TGCGCCAGCAGCGACTCCCGGGGACTAGCGGCGGAAGAGACCCAGTACTTC. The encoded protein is CASSDSRGLAAEETQYF.

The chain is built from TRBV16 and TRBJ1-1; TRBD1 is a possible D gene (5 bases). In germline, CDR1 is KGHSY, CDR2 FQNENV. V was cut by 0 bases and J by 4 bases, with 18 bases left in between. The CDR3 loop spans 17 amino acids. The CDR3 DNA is TGTGCCAGCAGCCAATCGTCCCGGGCCGGCGGGGGCACTGAAGCTTTCTTT. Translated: CASSQSSRAGGGTEAFF.

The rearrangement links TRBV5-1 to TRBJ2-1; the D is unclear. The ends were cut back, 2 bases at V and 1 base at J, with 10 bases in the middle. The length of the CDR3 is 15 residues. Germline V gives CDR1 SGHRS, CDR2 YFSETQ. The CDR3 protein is CASSFLEPSYNEQFF. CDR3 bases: TGCGCCAGCAGCTTCCTAGAACCATCCTACAATGAGCAGTTCTTC. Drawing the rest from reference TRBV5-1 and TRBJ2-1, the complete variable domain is KAGVTQTPRYLIKTRGQQVTLSCSPISGHRSVSWYQQTPGQGLQFLFEYFSETQRNKGNFPGRFSGRQFSNSRSEMNVSTLELGDSALYLCASSFLEPSYNEQFFGPGTRLTVL.